This T cell receptor (beta chain) originates from a study of identical twins. At least ten counts were recorded for this clonotype. What it recognizes is unknown. V lost 6 bases and J lost 0; bases outside the gene matches: 11. This CDR3 region has 17 residues. Germline V gives CDR1 ENHRY, CDR2 SYGVKD. cDNA molecules carried unique molecular identifiers, and template switching added a universal primer site. TCRdb used MiXCR to reprocess the 5' RACE reads, holding one entry per CDR3 protein. Of hundreds of thousands of distinct CDR3 sequences in the sample, around 7% were seen once. Broader study findings: The more abundant beta clonotypes in cord blood had fewer insertions, and memory repertoires did not show this. Findings came from cross-sectional statistics, without long-term follow-up of donors.

With no exceptions, donors were healthy Caucasians. These data were also filed under a second study, of yellow fever vaccine responses in identical twins.

This chain joins TRBV10-3 and TRBJ2-3; 8 bases map to TRBD1. The receptor was derived from a woman younger than 35 in good health. The sample taken for sequencing was memory (CD45RO+) T cells sorted from blood. The CDR3 reads CAIRENRDRLSTDTQYF. In DNA, the CDR3 is TGTGCCATCAGGGAAAACCGGGACAGGCTGAGCACAGATACGCAGTATTTT.